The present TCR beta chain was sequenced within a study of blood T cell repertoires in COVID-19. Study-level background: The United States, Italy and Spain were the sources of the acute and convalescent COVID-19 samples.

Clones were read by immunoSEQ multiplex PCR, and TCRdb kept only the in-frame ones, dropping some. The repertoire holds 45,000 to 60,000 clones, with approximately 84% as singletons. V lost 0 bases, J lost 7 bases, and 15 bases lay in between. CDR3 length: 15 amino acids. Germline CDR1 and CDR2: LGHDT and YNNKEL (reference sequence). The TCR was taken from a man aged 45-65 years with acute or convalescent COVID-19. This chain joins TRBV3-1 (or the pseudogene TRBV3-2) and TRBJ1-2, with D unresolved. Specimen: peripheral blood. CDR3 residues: CASSQDLSSVLGYTF. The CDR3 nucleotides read TGTGCCAGCAGCCAAGATCTCAGTTCCGTCCTTGGCTACACCTTC.